This TCR beta chain was obtained from a study of beta chain features in type 1 diabetes. As regards this clone: Its antigen is unknown.

The purity of all sorted populations exceeded 95%. The CDR3 extends over 14 amino acids. V shed 4 bases and J 5 bases; nucleotides not matched to a gene: 6. The germline gives CDR1 MDHEN, CDR2 SYDVKM. Broader study findings: The study found that naive, central memory and Treg TCRB repertoires appeared more similar in patients than in healthy donors. Possible PCR preference for shorter templates applied equally to patients and controls.

Investigators reverse transcribed all isolated RNA, so they sequenced expressed TCRB transcripts. Naive, central memory and regulatory T cell samples averaged roughly 3.5 million immunoSEQ reads each. Method: immunoSEQ multiplex PCR; TCRdb's copy keeps in-frame clones and lacks some. Here the sample spans 500,000 to 700,000 clones, 15% to 17% being singletons. The material sequenced was naive CD4+ T cells from blood. This TCR was recovered from a man between 18 and 29 years old in good health. The V gene is TRBV28, the J gene TRBJ2-5; 8 positions match TRBD1. CDR3 region: CASSSPGGKETQYF. CDR3 coding DNA: TGTGCCAGCAGTTCGCCAGGGGGCAAGGAGACCCAGTACTTC.